A selection of T cell receptor beta chains follows, all from one sample in a study of T cells in Graves' hyperthyroidism and ophthalmopathy. TCRdb redid the calling of the multiplex PCR reads with MiXCR, one entry per CDR3 protein. The sample records a few hundred thousand distinct CDR3 sequences, 13% being singletons. Sequences were obtained from blood. The receptors were gathered from a woman under 30 with Graves' hyperthyroidism. Each CDR3 is given with its conserved first and last residue. The order of the fields is clone size, D gene, V gene, J gene, CDR3 protein, CDR3 DNA. A D gene is named only where the DNA matches it firmly. A row's size may be missing; if present it is once, few, many or a size class.

many	TRBD2	TRBV30	TRBJ2-5	CASRTSGVGTQYF	TGTGCCTCCCGGACTAGCGGCGTCGGGACCCAGTACTTC
many	TRBD1	TRBV9	TRBJ1-4	CASSFRDSNEKLFF	TGTGCCAGCAGCTTCCGGGACAGTAATGAAAAACTGTTTTTT
NA	NA	TRBV19	TRBJ2-5	CASSIQDQETQYF	TGTGCCAGTAGTATACAGGACCAAGAGACCCAGTACTTC
few	TRBD2	TRBV24-1	TRBJ2-3	CATSELGGAAGTDTQYF	TGTGCCACCAGTGAGCTCGGGGGGGCCGCAGGCACAGATACGCAGTATTTT
NA	TRBD1	TRBV4-1	TRBJ1-1	CASSPRGQGRMNTEAFF	TGCGCCAGCAGCCCTCGGGGACAGGGGCGGATGAACACTGAAGCTTTCTTT
many	NA	TRBV5-5	TRBJ2-3	CASSSESTDTQYF	TGTGCCAGCAGCTCAGAAAGCACAGATACGCAGTATTTT
NA	TRBD2	TRBV7-6	TRBJ2-2	CASSPRTSKTGELFF	TGTGCCAGCAGCCCGAGGACTAGCAAGACCGGGGAGCTGTTTTTT
NA	TRBD1	TRBV15	TRBJ2-5	CATSRDRTGSYF	TGTGCCACCAGCAGAGATCGGACAGGGTCTTACTTC
many	TRBD2	TRBV7-2	TRBJ2-1	CASSFLGLADNGQFF	TGTGCCAGCAGCTTCTTAGGACTAGCGGACAATGGGCAGTTCTTC
many	TRBD1	TRBV5-1	TRBJ1-2	CASSLEGTGFKKDGYTF	TGCGCCAGCAGCTTGGAAGGGACAGGGTTTAAAAAGGATGGCTACACCTTC
few	NA	TRBV19	TRBJ1-1	CASNGASGNTEAFF	TGTGCCAGTAACGGGGCCTCGGGGAACACTGAAGCTTTCTTT
many	NA	TRBV3-1	TRBJ1-4	CASSQPDGEKLFF	TGTGCCAGCAGCCAACCGGACGGGGAAAAACTGTTTTTT
many	TRBD2	TRBV5-1	TRBJ2-3	CASSFQERGSTDTQYF	TGCGCCAGCAGCTTTCAGGAGCGGGGGAGCACAGATACGCAGTATTTT
many	TRBD2	TRBV28	TRBJ2-7	CASIPPLTSGSYYEQYF	TGTGCCAGCATCCCACCTTTAACTAGCGGGAGTTACTACGAGCAGTACTTC
many	TRBD2	TRBV5-1	TRBJ2-5	CASSLLASGQETQYF	TGCGCCAGCAGCTTGCTTGCTAGCGGACAAGAGACCCAGTACTTC
few	NA	TRBV19	TRBJ2-7	CATRTASYEQYF	TGTGCCACCCGGACAGCCTCCTACGAGCAGTACTTC
NA	TRBD1	TRBV3-1	TRBJ1-2	CASSSQEGAGGYTF	TGTGCCAGCAGCTCCCAGGAGGGGGCGGGTGGCTACACCTTC
many	TRBD1	TRBV12-3/TRBV12-4	TRBJ2-5	CASTPGEGAETQYF	TGTGCCAGCACTCCCGGAGAGGGGGCGGAGACCCAGTACTTC
many	NA	TRBV5-1	TRBJ2-7	CASSMTSDSYEQYF	TGCGCCAGCAGCATGACTAGTGATTCCTACGAGCAGTACTTC
many	NA	TRBV29-1	TRBJ1-5	CSVSKGGRVQPQHF	TGCAGCGTTTCGAAGGGGGGGCGTGTTCAGCCCCAGCATTTT
many	NA	TRBV28	TRBJ2-5	CASRNQETQYF	TGTGCCAGCAGAAATCAAGAGACCCAGTACTTC
many	NA	TRBV28	TRBJ2-7	CASSTPATQATDEQYF	TGTGCCAGCAGTACCCCCGCGACGCAAGCAACGGACGAGCAGTACTTC
many	TRBD2	TRBV28	TRBJ2-7	CASTWSSGRAEQYF	TGTGCCAGCACCTGGAGTAGCGGGAGAGCCGAGCAGTACTTC
NA	TRBD2	TRBV25-1	TRBJ2-1	CASSEPGLAVYNEQFF	TGTGCCAGCAGTGAACCGGGACTAGCGGTCTACAATGAGCAGTTCTTC
many	NA	TRBV6-2/TRBV6-3	TRBJ1-2	CASSYGRFYGYTF	TGTGCCAGCAGTTACGGCCGTTTTTATGGCTACACCTTC
many	NA	TRBV29-1	TRBJ1-1	CSGRTTDTEAFF	TGCAGCGGGCGGACTACTGACACTGAAGCTTTCTTT
many	TRBD2	TRBV28	TRBJ2-7	CASKDTGWEGVYEQYF	TGTGCCAGCAAGGATACGGGGTGGGAGGGCGTCTACGAGCAGTACTTC
NA	NA	TRBV5-5	TRBJ2-3	CASSLAWPLADTQYF	TGTGCCAGCAGCTTGGCCTGGCCCCTTGCAGATACGCAGTATTTT
many	NA	TRBV6-1	TRBJ1-1	CASSGTLDTEAFF	TGTGCCAGCAGCGGGACGTTGGACACTGAAGCTTTCTTT